Below, 18 T cell receptor beta chains from the same sample are listed, as sequenced in a study of blood T cell repertoires in COVID-19. Using immunoSEQ multiplex PCR, the repertoire was profiled, and TCRdb retains in-frame clones only, with some absent. The sample has a few hundred thousand clones; around four fifths are singletons. The sample consisted of peripheral blood. The receptor set was obtained from a woman aged 70 to 79 with COVID-19, enrolled during active disease.

J is TRBJ2-7 and V is TRBV20-1; TRBD2 is a possible D gene (6 bases). V was cut by 6 bases and J by 2 bases, with 8 bases left in between. This CDR3 contains 11 residues. Germline lookup yields CDR1 DFQATT and CDR2 SNEGSKA (reference sequence). This CDR3 is CSASGAYEQYF. CDR3 nucleotide sequence: TGCAGTGCCTCGGGAGCCTACGAGCAGTACTTC.

V is TRBV28 and J is TRBJ1-1; a possible D gene is TRBD1 (5 bases). Germline CDR1 MDHEN, CDR2 SYDVKM. V lost 5 bases to trimming and J lost 3 bases, with 10 bases between them. The CDR3 is 13 residues long. The DNA for the CDR3 is TGTGCCAGCAGTATTCCCAGGGACACTGAAGCTTTCTTT. Its protein product is CASSIPRDTEAFF.

In DNA form, the CDR3 reads TGCGCCAGCAGCCAAGAAAAGAGCAGGGATTCACCCCTCCACTTT. This gives the protein CASSQEKSRDSPLHF. The rearrangement joins TRBV4-3 to TRBJ1-6, with D perhaps TRBD1 (5 bases). The CDR3 has 15 residues. V was cut by 0 bases and J by 8 bases, with 11 bases left in between. Germline assignment: CDR1 LGHNA and CDR2 YSLEER.

The rearrangement uses TRBV6-5 and TRBJ2-5, with D unresolved. Trimming took off 2 bases at V and 1 base at J, with 8 bases between the two ends. Looked up from germline, CDR1 is MNHEY and CDR2 is SVGAGI. The CDR3 runs to 14 residues. CDR3 protein: CASSYRRGQETQYF. The CDR3 DNA follows: TGTGCCAGCAGTTACAGACGAGGCCAAGAGACCCAGTACTTC.

As DNA, the CDR3 is TGTGCCAGCAGCTTAACGGGGGGGGAGCTCTACGAGCAGTACTTC. It is translated as CASSLTGGELYEQYF. This sequence joins TRBV7-2 and TRBJ2-7; 8 bases map to TRBD2. The germline V gene has CDR1 SGHTA and CDR2 FQGNSA. This CDR3 region has 15 residues. Losses at the gene ends were 2 bases for V and 3 bases for J; bases not matched to a gene: 6. Drawing the rest from reference TRBV7-2 and TRBJ2-7, the complete variable domain is GAGVSQSPSNKVTEKGKDVELRCDPISGHTALYWYRQSLGQGLEFLIYFQGNSAPDKSGLPSDRFSAERTGGSVSTLTIQRTQQEDSAVYLCASSLTGGELYEQYFGPGTRLTVT.

Here the CDR3 DNA reads TGTGCCAGCAGCGTCGCAGGTAACAATGAGCAGTTCTTC. Translating it yields CASSVAGNNEQFF. The chain is built from TRBV9 and TRBJ2-1, with D uncertain. V lost 2 bases, J lost 5 bases, and 8 bases lay in between. CDR3 size: 13 residues. The germline V gene has CDR1 SGDLS and CDR2 YYNGEE. The full variable domain, completed using reference TRBV9 and TRBJ2-1, is DSGVTQTPKHLITATGQRVTLRCSPRSGDLSVYWYQQSLDQGLQFLIQYYNGEERAKGNILERFSAQQFPDLHSELNLSSLELGDSALYFCASSVAGNNEQFFGPGTRLTVL.

The rearrangement uses TRBV30 and TRBJ1-1; no definite D call. Germline CDR1 GTSNPN, CDR2 SVGIG (reference sequence). V was shortened by 3 bases and J by 0 bases, with 29 bases between the two germline ends. The CDR3 extends over 20 amino acids. CDR3 in DNA: TGTGCCTGGAGGATAGCCCCTCGGTCCGGGGTTACTATCCTGAACACTGAAGCTTTCTTT. Its protein product is CAWRIAPRSGVTILNTEAFF.

The rearrangement uses TRBV19 and TRBJ2-3; TRBD2 might be the D (5 bases). V lost 5 bases to trimming and J lost 2 bases, with 14 bases between them. The CDR3 contains 15 residues. The germline V gene has CDR1 LNHDA and CDR2 SQIVND (reference sequence). This CDR3 is CASSLGERNTDTQYF. CDR3 nucleotide sequence: TGTGCCAGTAGTCTTGGGGAGCGGAACACAGATACGCAGTATTTT. Looking up the rest from reference TRBV19 and TRBJ2-3 gives the full variable domain: DGGITQSPKYLFRKEGQNVTLSCEQNLNHDAMYWYRQDPGQGLRLIYYSQIVNDFQKGDIAEGYSVSREKKESFPLTVTSAQKNPTAFYLCASSLGERNTDTQYFGPGTRLTVL.

The genes are TRBV5-5 and TRBJ1-1; maybe TRBD1 (6 bases). The V gene's germline CDR1 is SGHKS and CDR2 YYEKEE (reference sequence). Trimming left V 5 bases short and J 1 base short, with 18 bases between. There are 16 residues in the CDR3. The chain's CDR3 is CASRQGSVGSNTEAFF. As DNA, the CDR3 is TGTGCCAGCAGGCAGGGGTCGGTCGGGTCGAACACTGAAGCTTTCTTT.

The gene calls are TRBV10-1 and TRBJ1-4; a weak D match, TRBD1 (6 bases). V was shortened by 3 bases and J by 8 bases, with 10 bases between the two germline ends. The CDR3 is 13 amino acids. Germline V gives CDR1 WNHNN, CDR2 SYGVQD (reference sequence). CDR3 amino acids: CASSDTGREKLFF. The CDR3 coding sequence is TGCGCCAGCAGTGACACAGGGCGCGAAAAACTGTTTTTT.

The genes are TRBV10-3 and TRBJ2-5; D is perhaps TRBD2 (7 bases). Looked up from germline, CDR1 is ENHRY and CDR2 is SYGVKD. V was shortened by 4 bases and J by 5 bases, with 14 bases between the two germline ends. The CDR3 loop spans 14 amino acids. The CDR3, as DNA: TGTGCCATCAGTGGGGAGGGGGGGTCCGAGACCCAGTACTTC. It translates to CAISGEGGSETQYF.

This clone has just one count. This chain uses TRBV18 with TRBJ1-3; D unclear. From germline, CDR1 is KGHSH and CDR2 LQKENI. V was trimmed by 3 bases and J by 3 bases, leaving 6 bases between them. The CDR3 contains 13 residues. The DNA of the CDR3 is TGTGCCAGCTCACCTACGGTTGGAAACACCATATATTTT. Protein sequence: CASSPTVGNTIYF.

The chain is built from TRBV30 and TRBJ1-6; no reliable D call. CDR3 length: 14 amino acids. Germline V gene data show CDR1 as GTSNPN and CDR2 as SVGIG (reference sequence). Trimming took 7 bases from V and 2 from J, leaving 12 bases between them. CDR3 sequence reads: CALETETYNSPLHF. In nucleotides, the CDR3 is TGTGCCTTAGAAACAGAAACCTATAATTCACCCCTCCACTTT.

The chain combines TRBV12-5 with TRBJ2-1; TRBD2 aligns across 12 bases. The germline gives CDR1 LGHNT, CDR2 FRNRAP. This CDR3 is 15 amino acids long. The V and J ends lost 4 bases and 5 bases, in that order; junction bases with no gene match: 3. CDR3 loop: CASGSLAGGDNEQFF. CDR3 nucleotides: TGTGCTAGTGGTTCACTAGCGGGAGGAGACAATGAGCAGTTCTTC.

CDR3 sequence: CASRLGVGGSYEQYF. Here the CDR3 DNA reads TGTGCCAGCAGGCTTGGGGTCGGGGGATCCTACGAGCAGTACTTC. The genes are TRBV5-5 and TRBJ2-7; tentatively, D is TRBD2 (6 bases). V was cut by 5 bases and J by 1 base, with 16 bases left in between. From germline, CDR1 is SGHKS and CDR2 YYEKEE (reference sequence). The CDR3 contains 15 residues.

Regarding this clone: Other nucleotide sequences from this sample produce the same CDR3. The chain links TRBV20-1 to TRBJ1-1, with 11 bases fitting TRBD1. Unmatched junction bases numbered 5, after V lost 3 bases and J lost 5 bases. From germline, CDR1 is DFQATT and CDR2 SNEGSKA (reference sequence). The CDR3 sequence is 14 residues long. The CDR3: CSASGDRGGTEAFF. Written as DNA, the CDR3 is TGCAGTGCTAGTGGGGACAGGGGGGGGACTGAAGCTTTCTTT.

The V call is TRBV5-5, the J call TRBJ2-5; weak D call: TRBD1 (6 bases). The CDR3 is made up of 13 amino acids. V was shortened by 5 bases and J by 4 bases, with 12 bases between the two germline ends. Germline assignment: CDR1 SGHKS and CDR2 YYEKEE (reference sequence). The CDR3 coding sequence is TGTGCCAGCAGAAGGGCAGGGGTAGAGACCCAGTACTTC. It encodes CASRRAGVETQYF. The full variable domain, in which reference TRBV5-5 and TRBJ2-5 provide the parts outside the CDR3, is DAGVTQSPTHLIKTRGQQVTLRCSPISGHKSVSWYQQVLGQGPQFIFQYYEKEERGRGNFPDRFSARQFPNYSSELNVNALLLGDSALYLCASRRAGVETQYFGPGTRLLVL.

The chain has TRBV6-5 and TRBJ2-4, with 7 positions matching TRBD1. After removal of 2 bases from V and 6 bases from J, the junction contained 4 bases not matched to a gene. The CDR3 runs to 14 residues. Germline V CDR1 and CDR2: MNHEY, SVGAGI. The CDR3 DNA is TGTGCCAGCAGTTACGACAGGGTAACAAACATTCAGTACTTC. This encodes CASSYDRVTNIQYF.